This record looks at one T cell receptor beta chain sequence and its context. With the read ending 3 residues before the CDR3 end, the germline J gene is used to fill in that end. Prevalent HPV16 infections were excluded; only incident single HPV16 infections included. The source of the sample is a study of T cells in women clearing cervical HPV infection. Germline V CDR1 and CDR2: SGDLS, YYNGEE. This CDR3 comprises 16 residues. The J segment lost 8 bases and the V segment lost 0 bases, leaving 8 bases of the junction unmatched. Produced via immunoSEQ multiplex PCR; TCRdb's table is partial and in-frame only. Its table lists 20,000 to 25,000 clones.

Sequenced: blood buffy coat. This clonotype was obtained from a woman aged 18-70 years with a cervical HPV16 infection that either progressed to CIN3+ or cleared (not recorded which). The rearrangement joins TRBV9 to TRBJ2-1; the match to TRBD1 covers 10 bases. CDR3 DNA (partial): TGTGCCAGCAGCGTAGGAGTTTGGACAGGGGGTGATGAG. This translates into CASSVGVWTGGDE. In full, the CDR3 is CASSVGVWTGGDEQFF.